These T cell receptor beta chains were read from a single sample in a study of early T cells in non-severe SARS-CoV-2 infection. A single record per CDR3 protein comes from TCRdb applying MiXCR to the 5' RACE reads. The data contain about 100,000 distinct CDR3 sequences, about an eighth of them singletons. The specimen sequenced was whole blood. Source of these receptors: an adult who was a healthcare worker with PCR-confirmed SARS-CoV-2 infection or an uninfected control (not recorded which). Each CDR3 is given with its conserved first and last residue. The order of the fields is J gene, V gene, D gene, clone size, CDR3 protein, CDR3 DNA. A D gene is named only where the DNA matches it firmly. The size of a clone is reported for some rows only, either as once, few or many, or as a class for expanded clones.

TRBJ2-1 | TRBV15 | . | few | CATSRDLSGDEQFF | TGTGCCACCAGCAGAGATCTGTCGGGAGATGAGCAGTTCTTC
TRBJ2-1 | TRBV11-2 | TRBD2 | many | CASSPDPGLAGGFNEQFF | TGTGCCAGCAGCCCTGACCCGGGACTAGCGGGAGGGTTTAATGAGCAGTTCTTC
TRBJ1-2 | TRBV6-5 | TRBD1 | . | CASSYGTVYGYTF | TGTGCCAGCAGTTATGGGACAGTATATGGCTACACCTTC
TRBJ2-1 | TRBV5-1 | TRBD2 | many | CASSTVAGSSYNEQFF | TGCGCCAGCAGCACCGTAGCGGGTAGCTCCTACAATGAGCAGTTCTTC
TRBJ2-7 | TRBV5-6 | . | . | CASGRYEQYF | TGTGCCAGCGGAAGATACGAGCAGTACTTC
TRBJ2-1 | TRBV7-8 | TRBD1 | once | CASSNPGQGNNEQFF | TGTGCCAGCAGTAACCCGGGACAGGGTAACAATGAGCAGTTCTTC
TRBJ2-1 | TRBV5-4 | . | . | CASSLKKGPIPDEQFF | TGTGCCAGCAGCTTGAAGAAGGGGCCAATTCCCGATGAGCAGTTCTTC
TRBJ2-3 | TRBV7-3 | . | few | CASSPGLGFYTQYF | TGTGCCAGCAGCCCCGGGTTGGGGTTTTATACGCAGTATTTT
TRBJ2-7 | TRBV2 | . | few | CASSEAGTRLDEQYF | TGTGCCAGCAGTGAAGCTGGGACTCGTCTGGACGAGCAGTACTTC
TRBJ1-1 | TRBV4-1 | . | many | CASSQDPGRVNTEAFF | TGCGCCAGCAGCCAAGATCCTGGGAGAGTGAACACTGAAGCTTTCTTT
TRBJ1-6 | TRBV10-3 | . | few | CAISESLQNSPLHF | TGTGCCATCAGTGAGTCTTTACAGAATTCACCCCTCCACTTT
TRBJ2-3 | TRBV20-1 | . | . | CSALQTTTDTQYF | TGCAGTGCCCTACAGACTACCACAGATACGCAGTATTTT
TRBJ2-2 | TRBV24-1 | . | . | CATSDLHDTGELFF | TGTGCCACCAGTGATTTGCACGACACCGGGGAGCTGTTTTTT
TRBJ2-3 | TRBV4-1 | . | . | CASSQGILEGYTDTQYF | TGCGCCAGCAGCCAGGGCATACTAGAGGGGTACACAGATACGCAGTATTTT
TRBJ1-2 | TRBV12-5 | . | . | CASGLGHNYGYTF | TGTGCTAGTGGTTTGGGACATAACTATGGCTACACCTTC
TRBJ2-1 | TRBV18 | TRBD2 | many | CASSAGLDNEQFF | TGTGCCAGCTCAGCCGGACTAGACAATGAGCAGTTCTTC
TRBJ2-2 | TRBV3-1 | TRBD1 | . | CASRARTGRNTGELFF | TGTGCCAGCAGGGCTAGGACAGGGCGGAACACCGGGGAGCTGTTTTTT
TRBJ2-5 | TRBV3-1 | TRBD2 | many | CASSQVPSGSGETQYF | TGTGCCAGCAGCCAAGTTCCTAGCGGGAGCGGCGAGACCCAGTACTTC
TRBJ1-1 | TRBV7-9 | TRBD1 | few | CASSSNSPGTVYTEAFF | TGTGCCAGCAGCTCCAACAGTCCCGGGACAGTTTACACTGAAGCTTTCTTT
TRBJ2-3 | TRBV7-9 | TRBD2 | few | CASSLGQREGSTDTQYF | TGTGCCAGCAGCTTAGGACAGCGGGAGGGGAGCACAGATACGCAGTATTTT
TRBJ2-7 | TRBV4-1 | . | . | CASSQDSGLEEQYF | TGCGCCAGCAGCCAAGACTCGGGCCTCGAGGAGCAGTACTTC
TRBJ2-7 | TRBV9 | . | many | CASSPRAFPYEQYF | TGTGCCAGCAGCCCCCGCGCCTTTCCCTACGAGCAGTACTTC
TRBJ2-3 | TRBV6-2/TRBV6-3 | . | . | CASRVSPHTQYF | TGTGCCAGCAGGGTTAGCCCACATACGCAGTATTTT
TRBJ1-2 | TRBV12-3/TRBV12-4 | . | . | CASSLQKYGYTF | TGTGCCAGCAGTCTGCAGAAATATGGCTACACCTTC
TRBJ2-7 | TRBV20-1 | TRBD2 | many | CSARGLAGDEQYF | TGCAGTGCTAGAGGACTAGCGGGGGACGAGCAGTACTTC
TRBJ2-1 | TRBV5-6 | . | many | CASSLEDREIGPYNEQFF | TGTGCCAGCAGCTTGGAGGACCGTGAAATCGGCCCCTACAATGAGCAGTTCTTC
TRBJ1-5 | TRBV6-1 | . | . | CASGPRTHTPEPQHF | TGTGCCAGCGGTCCACGAACCCACACCCCGGAGCCCCAGCATTTT
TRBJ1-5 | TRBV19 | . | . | CASSERGNSNQPQHF | TGTGCCAGTAGTGAAAGGGGGAACAGCAATCAGCCCCAGCATTTT
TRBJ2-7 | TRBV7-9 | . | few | CASSSQDSYYEQYF | TGTGCCAGCAGCTCCCAGGACAGTTACTACGAGCAGTACTTC
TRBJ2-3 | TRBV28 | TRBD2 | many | CASISAGGTDTQYF | TGTGCCAGCATATCGGCGGGAGGAACAGATACGCAGTATTTT
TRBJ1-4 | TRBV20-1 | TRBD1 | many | CSAISSEVRSRDRGGEKLFF | TGCAGTGCCATTTCCTCGGAGGTTCGTTCTAGGGACAGGGGTGGAGAAAAACTGTTTTTT
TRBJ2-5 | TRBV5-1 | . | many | CASRYGGTTEETQYF | TGCGCCAGCAGATACGGCGGGACAACTGAAGAGACCCAGTACTTC
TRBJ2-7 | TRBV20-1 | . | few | CSGTRIASSYEQYF | TGCAGTGGCACCCGAATAGCGAGCTCCTACGAGCAGTACTTC
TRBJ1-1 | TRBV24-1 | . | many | CATSEGGRNTEAFF | TGTGCCACCAGTGAAGGCGGGAGGAACACTGAAGCTTTCTTT
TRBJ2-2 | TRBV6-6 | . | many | CASRQGTGELFF | TGTGCCAGCAGGCAGGGCACCGGGGAGCTGTTTTTT
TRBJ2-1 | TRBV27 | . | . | CASSFAGRSSYNEQFF | TGTGCCAGCAGTTTTGCGGGGAGAAGCTCCTACAATGAGCAGTTCTTC
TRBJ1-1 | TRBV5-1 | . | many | CASTQGLNTEAFF | TGCGCCAGCACCCAGGGGCTAAACACTGAAGCTTTCTTT
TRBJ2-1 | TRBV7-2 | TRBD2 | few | CASSLDRLANEQFF | TGTGCCAGCAGCTTAGACCGACTAGCTAATGAGCAGTTCTTC
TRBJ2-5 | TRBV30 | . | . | CAWRRDANQETQYF | TGTGCCTGGAGACGTGACGCAAACCAAGAGACCCAGTACTTC
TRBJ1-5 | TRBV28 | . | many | CATGLSFGQPQHF | TGTGCCACCGGCCTCTCCTTTGGTCAGCCCCAGCATTTT
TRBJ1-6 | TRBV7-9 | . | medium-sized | CASSLEGPNSPLHF | TGTGCCAGCAGCTTAGAGGGGCCCAATTCACCCCTCCACTTT
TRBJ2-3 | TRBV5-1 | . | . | CASSSRQARSTQYF | TGCGCCAGCAGCTCCCGACAGGCCCGCAGCACGCAGTATTTT
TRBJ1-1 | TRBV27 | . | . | CASSFQPGHVAFF | TGTGCCAGCAGTTTCCAACCGGGACATGTAGCTTTCTTT
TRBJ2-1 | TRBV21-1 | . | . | CASSPDSEQFF | TGTGCCAGCAGCCCGGACTCCGAGCAGTTCTTC